This T cell receptor (beta chain) was sequenced during a study of T cell responses to AZD1222 COVID-19 vaccine. Germline V gives CDR1 LNHDA, CDR2 SQIVND (reference sequence). V lost 5 bases, J lost 8 bases, and 21 bases lay in between. This CDR3 spans 16 amino acids. Libraries were prepared by immunoSEQ multiplex PCR; TCRdb keeps only in-frame clonotypes and omits some of them. The sample includes some 140,000 clones, roughly 80% of them seen just once. The material sequenced was peripheral blood, taken on day 0 of AZD1222 vaccination. This chain uses TRBV19 with TRBJ1-4; D remains unclear. This TCR was sampled from an adult in good health. This CDR3 is CASSGTGLSGREKLFF. The CDR3 bases are TGTGCCAGTAGTGGCACCGGACTCTCTGGCCGGGAAAAACTGTTTTTT.